The 14 T cell receptor beta chains below were found in one sample sequenced in a study of breast tumors, draining lymph nodes, adjacent tissues. Breast cancer patients provided tissue from their axillary draining lymph nodes. TCRdb reprocessed the multiplex PCR reads with MiXCR, giving one entry per CDR3 protein. The sample comprises about 230,000 distinct CDR3 sequences, about 30% of which are singletons, and about 1.4% rests with the top ten. Sequences were obtained from axillary lymph node tissue. Receptors were obtained from a female donor with breast cancer. Some clones in this sample may be carry-over from other donors' samples.

This clonotype was detected once. V gene TRBV9 combines with J gene TRBJ2-7; 8 bases align to TRBD1. With 4 bases clipped from V and 5 bases from J, the junction kept 11 bases outside the gene matches. CDR1 and CDR2 (germline): SGDLS, YYNGEE. This CDR3 is built from 15 residues. CDR3 amino acids: CASSTIGQGPHEQYF. The CDR3 DNA sequence: TGTGCCAGCAGCACCATTGGACAGGGTCCCCACGAGCAGTACTTC.

This clonotype was seen ten or more times. V and J are TRBV7-9 and TRBJ2-2, with 8 bases that match TRBD2. V shed 5 bases, J shed 5 bases, and the junction held 7 bases outside the gene matches. This CDR3 is 15 amino acids long. The germline gives CDR1 SEHNR, CDR2 FQNEAQ (reference sequence). CDR3 in amino acids: CASSGAGGRTGELFF. DNA for the CDR3: TGTGCCAGCAGCGGGGCGGGGGGCAGAACCGGGGAGCTGTTTTTT. Looking up the rest from reference TRBV7-9 and TRBJ2-2 gives the full variable domain: DTGVSQNPRHKITKRGQNVTFRCDPISEHNRLYWYRQTLGQGPEFLTYFQNEAQLEKSRLLSDRFSAERPKGSFSTLEIQRTEQGDSAMYLCASSGAGGRTGELFFGEGSRLTVL.

In its sample, this clonotype was seen many times. The rearrangement uses TRBV4-1 and TRBJ1-4; D gene uncertain. Trimming took 1 base from V and 3 from J, leaving 6 bases between them. CDR1 and CDR2 (germline): MGHRA, YSYEKL. The CDR3 consists of 14 residues. The CDR3 loop is CASSQGDSNEKLFF. In DNA form, the CDR3 reads TGCGCCAGCAGCCAAGGGGATTCTAATGAAAAACTGTTTTTT.

The table lists this clonotype with many counts. The chain has TRBV30 and TRBJ1-6, with 8 bases that match TRBD1. The V gene end was trimmed by 2 bases and the J gene end by 2 bases; junction bases not matched to a gene: 11. CDR1 GTSNPN and CDR2 SVGIG come from the germline V gene (reference sequence). CDR3 size: 18 residues. CDR3 sequence: CAWSSSRLTGAYNSPLHF. In nucleotides, the CDR3 is TGTGCCTGGAGTTCCTCCCGCTTGACAGGGGCCTATAATTCACCCCTCCACTTT.

V is TRBV18 and J is TRBJ2-5; TRBD1 aligns across 8 bases. The CDR3 covers 13 residues. CDR1 KGHSH and CDR2 LQKENI come from the germline V gene. V was clipped by 5 bases and J by 5 bases; unmatched bases: 4. The chain's CDR3 is CASSIRQGETQYF. The CDR3 bases are TGTGCCAGCTCAATCCGACAGGGGGAGACCCAGTACTTC. Full variable domain (outside the CDR3, taken from reference TRBV18 and TRBJ2-5): NAGVMQNPRHLVRRRGQEARLRCSPMKGHSHVYWYRQLPEEGLKFMVYLQKENIIDESGMPKERFSAEFPKEGPSILRIQQVVRGDSAAYFCASSIRQGETQYFGPGTRLLVL.

The chain couples TRBV7-9 to TRBJ2-7; D ambiguous. Trimming pared 5 bases from V and 1 base from J, leaving 9 bases between. Per the germline V gene, CDR1 is SEHNR and CDR2 is FQNEAQ (reference sequence). The CDR3 sequence is 13 residues long. CDR3 loop: CASSPWGSYEQYF. CDR3 DNA: TGTGCCAGCAGCCCCTGGGGATCCTACGAGCAGTACTTC.

This clonotype was seen only a few times. The V gene is TRBV5-1, the J gene TRBJ1-1; D is undetermined. CDR3 length: 15 amino acids. The germline V and J ends were trimmed by 0 bases and 0 bases, with 9 bases remaining between them. Germline V lookup: CDR1 SGHRS, CDR2 YFSETQ. The DNA of the CDR3 is TGCGCCAGCAGCTTGGGTCTTGTTATGAACACTGAAGCTTTCTTT. Translation: CASSLGLVMNTEAFF.

V gene TRBV20-1 combines with J gene TRBJ2-5; TRBD2 aligns across 9 bases. Germline-derived CDR1 and CDR2 are DFQATT and SNEGSKA (reference sequence). The V segment lost 5 bases and the J segment 9 bases; nucleotides outside the gene matches: 16. The CDR3 runs 15 residues. This CDR3 is CSAPNTGTSLGAQYF. The CDR3 DNA sequence: TGCAGTGCTCCCAACACCGGGACTAGCCTCGGGGCCCAGTACTTC.

This clonotype has at least ten counts. The rearrangement uses TRBV5-1 and TRBJ2-2; D unclear. This CDR3 comprises 12 residues. The V end was cut by 4 bases, the J end by 5 bases, with 6 bases between. Germline values: CDR1 SGHRS, CDR2 YFSETQ. The DNA of the CDR3 is TGCGCCAGCAGCCGTAAAACCGGGGAGCTGTTTTTT. Translated, it gives CASSRKTGELFF.

This clonotype has a count of ten or more. DNA of the CDR3: TGTGCCATCAGCCCCGGGCCGAACACTGAAGCTTTCTTT. This encodes CAISPGPNTEAFF. The chain uses TRBV10-3 and TRBJ1-1; D is unclear. Germline CDR1 is ENHRY and CDR2 is SYGVKD. Trimming took 6 bases from V and 1 from J, leaving 9 bases between them. The CDR3 spans 13 residues.

The J gene is TRBJ2-3, the V gene TRBV19; a weak D match, TRBD2 (6 bases). The CDR3 sequence is 16 residues long. The ends were cut back, 5 bases at V and 2 bases at J, with 17 bases in the middle. Germline V CDR1 and CDR2: LNHDA, SQIVND (reference sequence). This chain's CDR3 is CASSPRAGLPTDTQYF. CDR3 DNA sequence: TGTGCCAGTAGTCCTCGGGCGGGACTGCCCACAGATACGCAGTATTTT.

The gene calls are TRBV6-2 or TRBV6-3 and TRBJ2-6, with D tentatively TRBD2 (5 bases). V was pared by 5 bases and J by 2 bases, with 10 bases between. The CDR3 covers 15 residues. The V gene's germline CDR1 is MNHEY and CDR2 SVGEGT. The DNA of the CDR3 is TGTGCCAGCAGTCACCACGGGACTGGGGCCAACGTCCTGACTTTC. It specifies CASSHHGTGANVLTF.

Notes on this clonotype: Sequence at one end of the junction differs from germline and may be a read error. This chain joins TRBV5-1 and TRBJ2-2; 7 positions match TRBD1. The CDR3 loop spans 17 amino acids. Germline CDR1 SGHRS, CDR2 YFSETQ. CDR3 sequence: CASSLETTTGLTGELFF. Here the CDR3 DNA reads TGCGCCAGCAGCTTGGAAACCACGACAGGGCTTACCGGGGAGCTGTTCTTT. The whole variable domain, filled in from reference TRBV5-1 and TRBJ2-2, reads KAGVTQTPRYLIKTRGQQVTLSCSPISGHRSVSWYQQTPGQGLQFLFEYFSETQRNKGNFPGRFSGRQFSNSRSEMNVSTLELGDSALYLCASSLETTTGLTGELFFGEGSRLTVL.

In DNA, the CDR3 is TGCAGTGCTAGAGATTATCGGGGACTAGCGTACAATGAAAAACTGTTTTTT. This sequence encodes CSARDYRGLAYNEKLFF. The gene calls are TRBV20-1 and TRBJ1-4, with D maybe TRBD1 (5 bases). V gave up 0 bases and J gave up 5 bases, with 19 bases separating them. Germline V CDR1 and CDR2: DFQATT, SNEGSKA (reference sequence). The CDR3 has 17 residues.